This entry concerns a single T cell receptor (beta chain). Losses at the gene ends were 6 bases for V and 0 bases for J; bases not matched to a gene: 2. Germline V gene data show CDR1 as MNHEY and CDR2 as SVGEGT. The CDR3 runs 15 residues. The data were obtained in a study of blood T cells in healthy people across ages. Combining a sample-barcoded 5' primer with a J-beta primer mix, a second PCR ran for about 7 to 11 cycles. TCRdb passed the 5' RACE reads through MiXCR, listing each CDR3 protein once. Here the sample spans about 760,000 distinct CDR3 sequences, roughly three fifths being singletons. This chain joins TRBV6-2 or TRBV6-3 and TRBJ1-6; 7 positions agree with TRBD1. This receptor was obtained from a man between 35 and 55 years old in good health. Sequencing used blood. The CDR3 DNA reads TGTGCCAGCAGAGAGGGGGCCTCCTATAATTCACCCCTCCACTTT. Translated: CASREGASYNSPLHF.